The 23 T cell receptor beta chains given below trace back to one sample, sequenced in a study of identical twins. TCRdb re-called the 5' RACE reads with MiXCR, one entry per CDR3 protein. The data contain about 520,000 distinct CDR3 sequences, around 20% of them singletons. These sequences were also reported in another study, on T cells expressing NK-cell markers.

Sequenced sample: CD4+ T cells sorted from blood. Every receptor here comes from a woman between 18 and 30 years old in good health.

CDR3 in amino acids: CATSATRGGGYTF. CDR3 in DNA: TGTGCCACCAGCGCAACGCGAGGAGGAGGCTACACCTTC. The chain links TRBV15 to TRBJ1-2; D is unclear. Trimming stripped 5 bases from V and 8 bases from J, with 15 bases between. The CDR3 has 13 amino acids. CDR1 and CDR2 from the germline V gene are LNHNV and YYDKDF (reference sequence).

The chain's CDR3 is CSASRWRGSYNEQFF. CDR3 sequence (DNA): TGCAGTGCTAGCCGGTGGAGGGGCTCCTACAATGAGCAGTTCTTC. The chain recombines TRBV20-1 with TRBJ2-1, with D possibly TRBD2 on 6 matching bases. The CDR3 runs to 15 residues. Germline lookup yields CDR1 DFQATT and CDR2 SNEGSKA (reference sequence). V dropped 3 bases and J dropped 0 bases, with 12 bases sitting between them.

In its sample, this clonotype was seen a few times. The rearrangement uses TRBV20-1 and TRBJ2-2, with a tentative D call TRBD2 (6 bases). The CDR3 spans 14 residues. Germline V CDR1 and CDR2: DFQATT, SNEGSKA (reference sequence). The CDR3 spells CGGRTGTPTGELFF. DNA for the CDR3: TGCGGAGGGAGAACCGGGACGCCCACCGGGGAGCTGTTTTTT.

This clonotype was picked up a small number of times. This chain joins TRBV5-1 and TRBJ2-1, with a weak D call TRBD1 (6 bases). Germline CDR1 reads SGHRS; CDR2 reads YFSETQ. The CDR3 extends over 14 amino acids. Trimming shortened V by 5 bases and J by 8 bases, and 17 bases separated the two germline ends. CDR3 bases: TGCGCCAGCAGTTCCCAGGGGAGCTCCGATGAGCAGTTCTTC. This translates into CASSSQGSSDEQFF.

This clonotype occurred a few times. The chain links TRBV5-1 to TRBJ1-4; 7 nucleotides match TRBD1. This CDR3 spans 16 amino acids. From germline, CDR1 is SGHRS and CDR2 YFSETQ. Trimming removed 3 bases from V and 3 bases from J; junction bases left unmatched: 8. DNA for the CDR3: TGCGCCAGCAGCTGGAACCCCGGACAGGCTAATGAAAAACTGTTTTTT. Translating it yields CASSWNPGQANEKLFF. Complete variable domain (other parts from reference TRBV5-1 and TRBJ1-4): KAGVTQTPRYLIKTRGQQVTLSCSPISGHRSVSWYQQTPGQGLQFLFEYFSETQRNKGNFPGRFSGRQFSNSRSEMNVSTLELGDSALYLCASSWNPGQANEKLFFGSGTQLSVL.

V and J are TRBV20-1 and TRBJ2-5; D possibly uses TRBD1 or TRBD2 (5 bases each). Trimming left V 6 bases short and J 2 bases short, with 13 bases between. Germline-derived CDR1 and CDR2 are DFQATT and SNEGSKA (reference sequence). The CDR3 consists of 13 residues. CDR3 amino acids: CSARRDGQETQYF. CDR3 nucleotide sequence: TGCAGTGCACGACGGGACGGACAAGAGACCCAGTACTTC.

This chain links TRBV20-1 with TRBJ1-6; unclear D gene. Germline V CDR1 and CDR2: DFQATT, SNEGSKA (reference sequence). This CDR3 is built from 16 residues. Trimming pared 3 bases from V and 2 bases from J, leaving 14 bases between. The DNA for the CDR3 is TGCAGTGCTAGGCCGCCGGGCGTACCCTATAATTCACCCCTCCACTTT. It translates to CSARPPGVPYNSPLHF.

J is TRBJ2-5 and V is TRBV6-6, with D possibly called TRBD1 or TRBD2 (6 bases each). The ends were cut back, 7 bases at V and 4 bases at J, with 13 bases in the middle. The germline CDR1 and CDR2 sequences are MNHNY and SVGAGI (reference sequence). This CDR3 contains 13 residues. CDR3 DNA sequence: TGTGCCAGCACCCTCGGAGGGGGAGAGACCCAGTACTTC. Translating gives CASTLGGGETQYF.

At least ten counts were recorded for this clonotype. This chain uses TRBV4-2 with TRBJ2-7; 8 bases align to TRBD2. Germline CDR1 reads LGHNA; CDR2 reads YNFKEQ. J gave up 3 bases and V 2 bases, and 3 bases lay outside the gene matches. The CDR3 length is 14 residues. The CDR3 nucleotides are TGTGCCAGCAGCCAATTCGGGACTAGCTACGAGCAGTACTTC. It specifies CASSQFGTSYEQYF.

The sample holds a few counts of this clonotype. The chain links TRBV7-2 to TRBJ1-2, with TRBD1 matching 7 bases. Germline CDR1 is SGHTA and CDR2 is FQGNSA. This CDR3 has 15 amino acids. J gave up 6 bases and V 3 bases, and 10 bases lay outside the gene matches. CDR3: CASSFGPGTVDGYTF. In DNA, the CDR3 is TGTGCCAGCAGCTTCGGGCCCGGGACAGTAGATGGCTACACCTTC.

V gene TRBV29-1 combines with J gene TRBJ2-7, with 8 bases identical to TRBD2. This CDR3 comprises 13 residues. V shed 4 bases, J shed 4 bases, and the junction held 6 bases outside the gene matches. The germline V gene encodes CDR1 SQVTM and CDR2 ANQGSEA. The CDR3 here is CSVGAGAIYEQYF. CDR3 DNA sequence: TGCAGCGTTGGAGCGGGGGCCATATACGAGCAGTACTTC.

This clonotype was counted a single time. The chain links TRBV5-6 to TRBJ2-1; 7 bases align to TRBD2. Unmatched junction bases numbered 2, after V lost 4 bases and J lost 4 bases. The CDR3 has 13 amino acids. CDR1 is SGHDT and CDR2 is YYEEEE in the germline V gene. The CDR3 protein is CASSHGGYNEQFF. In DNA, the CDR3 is TGTGCCAGCAGCCACGGGGGGTACAATGAGCAGTTCTTC.

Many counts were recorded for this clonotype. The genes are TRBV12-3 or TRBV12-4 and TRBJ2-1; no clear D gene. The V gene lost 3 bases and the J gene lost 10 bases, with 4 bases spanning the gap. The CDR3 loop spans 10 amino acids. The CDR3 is CASSFAEQFF. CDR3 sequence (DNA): TGTGCCAGCAGTTTTGCCGAGCAGTTCTTC.

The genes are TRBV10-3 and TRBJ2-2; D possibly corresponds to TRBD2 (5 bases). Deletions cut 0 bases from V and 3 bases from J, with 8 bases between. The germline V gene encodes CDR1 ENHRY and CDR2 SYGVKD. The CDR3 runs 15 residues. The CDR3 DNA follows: TGTGCCATCAGTGAGTCAGGACTGTACACCGGGGAGCTGTTTTTT. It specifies CAISESGLYTGELFF.

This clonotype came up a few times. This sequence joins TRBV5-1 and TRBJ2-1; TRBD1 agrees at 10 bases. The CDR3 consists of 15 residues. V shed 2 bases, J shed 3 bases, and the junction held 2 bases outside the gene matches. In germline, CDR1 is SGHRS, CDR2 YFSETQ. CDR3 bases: TGCGCCAGCAGCTTACGGGACAGGGGCTACAATGAGCAGTTCTTC. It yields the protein CASSLRDRGYNEQFF.

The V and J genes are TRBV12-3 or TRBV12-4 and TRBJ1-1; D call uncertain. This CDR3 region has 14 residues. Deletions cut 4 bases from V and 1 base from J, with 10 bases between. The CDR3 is CASSYSVRNTEAFF. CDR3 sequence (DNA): TGTGCCAGCAGTTACTCAGTACGGAACACTGAAGCTTTCTTT.

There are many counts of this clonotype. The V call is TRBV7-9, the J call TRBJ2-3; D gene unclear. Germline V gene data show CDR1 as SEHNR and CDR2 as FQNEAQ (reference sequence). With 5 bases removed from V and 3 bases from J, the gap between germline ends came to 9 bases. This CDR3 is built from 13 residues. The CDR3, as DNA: TGTGCCAGCAGCCGAGATGGTACAGATACGCAGTATTTT. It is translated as CASSRDGTDTQYF.

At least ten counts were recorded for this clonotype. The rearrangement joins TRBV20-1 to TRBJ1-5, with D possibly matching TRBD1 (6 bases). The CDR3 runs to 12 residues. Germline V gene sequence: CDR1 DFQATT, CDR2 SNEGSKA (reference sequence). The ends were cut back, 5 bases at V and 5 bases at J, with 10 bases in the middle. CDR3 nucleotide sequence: TGCAGTGCTGGGACACTGGATCAGCCCCAGCATTTT. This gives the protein CSAGTLDQPQHF.

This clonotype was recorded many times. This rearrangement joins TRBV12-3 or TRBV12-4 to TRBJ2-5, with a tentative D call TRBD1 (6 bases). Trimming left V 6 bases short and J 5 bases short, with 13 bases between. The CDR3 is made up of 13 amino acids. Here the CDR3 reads CASRIGGRETQYF. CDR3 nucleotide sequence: TGTGCCAGCAGGATTGGGGGCAGGGAGACCCAGTACTTC.

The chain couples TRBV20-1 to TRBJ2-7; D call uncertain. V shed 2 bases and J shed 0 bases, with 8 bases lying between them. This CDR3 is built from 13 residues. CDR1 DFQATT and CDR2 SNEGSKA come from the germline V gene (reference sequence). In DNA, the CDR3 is TGCAGTGCTAGACCGGACCGCTCCTACGAGCAGTACTTC. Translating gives CSARPDRSYEQYF.

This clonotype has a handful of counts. Here the CDR3 DNA reads TGTGCCAGCAGCAAAGAACCCTCTCCGACTAGCGGGGTGAGGGATGAGCAGTTCTTC. Protein: CASSKEPSPTSGVRDEQFF. This chain joins TRBV21-1 and TRBJ2-1; the table gives TRBD2 as D, unverified against the DNA. TRBV21-1 has pseudogene status. The CDR3 is 19 residues long.

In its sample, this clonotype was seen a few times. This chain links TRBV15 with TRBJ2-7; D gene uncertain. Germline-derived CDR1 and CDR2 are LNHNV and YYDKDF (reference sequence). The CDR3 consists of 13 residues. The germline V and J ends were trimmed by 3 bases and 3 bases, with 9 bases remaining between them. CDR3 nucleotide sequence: TGTGCCACCAGCAGGGACCTCTTCTACGAGCAGTACTTC. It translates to CATSRDLFYEQYF.

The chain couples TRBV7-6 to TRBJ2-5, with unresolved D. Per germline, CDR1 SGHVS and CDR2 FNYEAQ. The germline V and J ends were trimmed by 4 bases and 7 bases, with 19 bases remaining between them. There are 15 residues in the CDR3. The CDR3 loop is CASSSLGLNGGTQYF. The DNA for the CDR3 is TGTGCCAGCAGCTCCCTCGGGCTGAACGGCGGGACCCAGTACTTC.